The 3 T cell receptor beta chains listed next were all sequenced from one sample in a study of T cells in Graves' hyperthyroidism and ophthalmopathy (dated by TCRdb to between 2018 and 2020). To prepare the library, multiplex PCR was applied. The run used an Illumina HiSeq 2000. The TCR beta CDR3 regions were amplified from the RNA transcripts. The TCR CDR3 was subjected to a first round of RT-PCR using the HTBI primer set and the Qiagen OneStep RT-PCR kit. TCRdb reanalyzed the raw reads on its own, using fastp at Q25 for trimming and MiXCR for clone calling, and kept in-frame beta chains. Rows with a matching CDR3 protein are joined into one entry that keeps the most common DNA and genes. Counted in this sample were around 440,000 distinct CDR3 sequences; roughly 14% of them appeared once. The ten biggest clones cover 11% to 15% of the sample. Sample: blood. All receptors come from a woman aged 18 to 35 with Graves' hyperthyroidism.

This clonotype was observed at least ten times. The chain combines TRBV14 with TRBJ2-7; 9 bases match TRBD2. CDR3 size: 15 residues. Germline V gene data show CDR1 as SGHDN and CDR2 as FVKESK. J gave up 2 bases and V 1 base, and 3 bases lay outside the gene matches. CDR3 coding DNA: TGTGCCAGCAGCCAAGGTCTAGCGGGACCCTACGAGCAGTACTTC. This encodes CASSQGLAGPYEQYF.

This clonotype has a count of ten or more. J is TRBJ2-7 and V is TRBV12-3 or TRBV12-4; TRBD2 matches 9 bases. The CDR3 runs 12 residues. V shed 7 bases, J shed 7 bases, and the junction held 5 bases outside the gene matches. The CDR3 nucleotides read TGTGCCAGCACCCCGGGACTAGCTGAGCAGTACTTC. Its translation: CASTPGLAEQYF.

The CDR3 reads CASSLGTGPSPLHF. CDR3 DNA sequence: TGTGCCAGCTCATTGGGGACAGGGCCCTCACCCCTCCACTTT. The V gene is TRBV18, the J gene TRBJ1-6, with TRBD1 matching 9 bases. This CDR3 is 14 amino acids long. J lost 10 bases, V lost 5 bases, and 6 bases had no gene match. Germline values: CDR1 KGHSH, CDR2 LQKENI. Complete variable domain (other parts from reference TRBV18 and TRBJ1-6): NAGVMQNPRHLVRRRGQEARLRCSPMKGHSHVYWYRQLPEEGLKFMVYLQKENIIDESGMPKERFSAEFPKEGPSILRIQQVVRGDSAAYFCASSLGTGPSPLHFGNGTRLTVT.